These 3 T cell receptor beta chains were sequenced from one sample in a study of T-cell memory formation after mild COVID-19. MiXCR was run by TCRdb on the 5' RACE reads, yielding one entry per CDR3 protein. Among under 450,000 distinct CDR3 sequences, more than 20% were seen once, and the ten largest hold roughly 23%. The material sequenced was PBMCs or a T cell subset sorted from them (not recorded which). The receptor source for this set is a young man who had mild COVID-19 (a few samples of this study predate the infection). Cell type and time point are not known.

J is TRBJ1-1 and V is TRBV4-1; 9 bases agree with TRBD1. With 1 base clipped from V and 0 bases from J, the junction kept 6 bases outside the gene matches. The CDR3 totals 17 residues. The germline gives CDR1 MGHRA, CDR2 YSYEKL. The CDR3 sequence: CASSQGQGEYMNTEAFF. CDR3 coding DNA: TGCGCCAGCAGCCAAGGACAGGGGGAATACATGAACACTGAAGCTTTCTTT.

The rearrangement links TRBV29-1 to TRBJ2-1; the match to TRBD1 covers 7 bases. Unmatched junction bases numbered 4, after V lost 3 bases and J lost 8 bases. CDR1 is SQVTM, CDR2 ANQGSEA, per germline. The CDR3 contains 12 residues. The CDR3 DNA is TGCAGCGTTGATGAGGGGGCGGATGAGCAGTTCTTC. This sequence encodes CSVDEGADEQFF.

The rearrangement links TRBV7-2 to TRBJ2-5; D is undetermined. Germline V gene sequence: CDR1 SGHTA, CDR2 FQGNSA. The V and J ends lost 5 bases and 5 bases respectively, with 12 bases between them. This CDR3 comprises 13 residues. CDR3 in DNA: TGTGCCAGCAGCCCAAGTCGGCTCGAGACCCAGTACTTC. Translating gives CASSPSRLETQYF.